There are many counts of the clone carrying this TCR beta chain. This sample was included in a study of regulatory T cells in long-lasting Graves disease. Trimming left V 7 bases short and J 1 base short, with 5 bases between. The CDR3 loop spans 11 amino acids. Germline CDR1 MDHEN, CDR2 SYDVKM. Sample time point: newly diagnosed GD, antithyroid drugs for less than 3 months. Preparation of the TCR library used RNA extracted from PBMCs. HTBI primers from iRepertoire and Arm-PCR of CDR3 regions yielded the TCR beta libraries. TCRdb re-called the multiplex PCR reads with MiXCR, one entry per CDR3 protein. The data contain hundreds of thousands of distinct CDR3 sequences, approximately 15% of them singletons. This sample also belongs to another study, concerning T cells in Graves' hyperthyroidism and ophthalmopathy.

This clonotype was obtained from a middle-aged man with Graves disease. The chain combines TRBV28 with TRBJ2-7; D unclear. The specimen comprised peripheral blood mononuclear cells (PBMCs), sampled at new diagnosis, from a patient treated with antithyroid drugs. The CDR3 coding sequence is TGTGCCAGCACCCGTTCCTACGAGCAGTACTTC. It specifies CASTRSYEQYF.